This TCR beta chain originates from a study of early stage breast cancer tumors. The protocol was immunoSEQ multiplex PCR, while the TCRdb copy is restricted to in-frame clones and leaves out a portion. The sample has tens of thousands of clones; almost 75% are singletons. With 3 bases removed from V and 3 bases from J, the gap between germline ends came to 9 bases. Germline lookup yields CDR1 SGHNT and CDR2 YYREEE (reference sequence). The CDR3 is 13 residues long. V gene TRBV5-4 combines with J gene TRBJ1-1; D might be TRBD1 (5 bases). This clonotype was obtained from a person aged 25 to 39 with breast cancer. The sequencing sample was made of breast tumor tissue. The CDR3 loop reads CASSSREDTEAFF. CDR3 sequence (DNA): TGTGCCAGCAGCTCCAGGGAGGACACTGAAGCTTTCTTT. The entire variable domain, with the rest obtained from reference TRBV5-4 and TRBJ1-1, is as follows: ETGVTQSPTHLIKTRGQQVTLRCSSQSGHNTVSWYQQALGQGPQFIFQYYREEENGRGNFPPRFSGLQFPNYSSELNVNALELDDSALYLCASSSREDTEAFFGQGTRLTVV.